The entry below gives a single TCR beta chain sequence along with its context. Its antigen is still unknown. Germline V CDR1 and CDR2: SGHRS, YFSETQ. The CDR3 consists of 15 residues. With 4 bases clipped from V and 4 bases from J, the junction kept 10 bases outside the gene matches. The data were produced by immunoSEQ multiplex PCR, yet TCRdb's version contains in-frame clones alone and is incomplete. The table lists 30,000 or so clones, roughly 70% of them singletons. With more than nine days of culture completed, CD4+ T cells were isolated. According to the study, vaccine recipients showed no prior SARS-CoV-2 infection and negative nucleocapsid antibodies. Half the medium was swapped for IL-2 medium on days 3 and 7. The sample is drawn from a study of vaccination effects on CD4 cells after COVID-19. Study as a whole: Viral peptide pools were used in the ViraFEST assay to expand antigen-specific CD4+ T cells, and sequencing came afterward.

Sample: CD4+ T cells from PBMCs cultured without peptide, taken before COVID-19 vaccination. The clonotype originates from a human donor who received a COVID-19 vaccine. The rearrangement links TRBV5-1 to TRBJ1-2; 7 bases line up with TRBD1. CDR3 bases: TGCGCCAGCAGCCAAATTGACAGGGCCGGCTATGGCTACACCTTC. Encoded protein: CASSQIDRAGYGYTF.